The 24 T cell receptor beta chains presented below share a single source sample, sequenced in a study of OX40 agonist ivuxolimab in advanced cancers. Generated by immunoSEQ multiplex PCR, the TCRdb table keeps only in-frame clones and is missing some. The sample contains some 69,000 clones, roughly nine tenths of which appear only once. Sample: CD4+ or CD8+ T cells sorted from blood, taken in a trial of the OX40 agonist ivuxolimab. The receptors here all came from an adult with an advanced solid tumor such as melanoma, head and neck, liver or kidney cancer.

This clone was observed once. The V and J genes are TRBV6-1 and TRBJ2-2; D is perhaps TRBD1 (6 bases). The CDR3 covers 15 residues. Germline loops: CDR1 MNHNS, CDR2 SASEGT. V was trimmed by 6 bases and J by 2 bases, leaving 13 bases between them. CDR3 region: CASSYGQTNTGELFF. The DNA of the CDR3 is TGTGCCAGCAGCTACGGACAGACTAACACCGGGGAGCTGTTTTTT.

Comment on this clone: This sample includes further DNA sequences coding for the same CDR3. V is TRBV5-1 and J is TRBJ2-7, with D hard to call. This CDR3 is built from 13 residues. V lost 0 bases and J 1 base, leaving 5 bases between the germline ends. The germline gives CDR1 SGHRS, CDR2 YFSETQ. CDR3: CASSLAGSYEQYF. The CDR3 DNA reads as TGCGCCAGCAGCTTGGCTGGATCCTACGAGCAGTACTTC. The full variable domain, with the rest looked up from reference TRBV5-1 and TRBJ2-7, is KAGVTQTPRYLIKTRGQQVTLSCSPISGHRSVSWYQQTPGQGLQFLFEYFSETQRNKGNFPGRFSGRQFSNSRSEMNVSTLELGDSALYLCASSLAGSYEQYFGPGTRLTVT.

Here the CDR3 DNA reads TGCAGCGTTGAATGGGGTGGGGCTTTCTTT. As protein: CSVEWGGAFF. The V and J genes are TRBV29-1 and TRBJ1-1; D is uncertain. The CDR3 runs to 10 residues. Germline V lookup: CDR1 SQVTM, CDR2 ANQGSEA. Trimming stripped 2 bases from V and 11 bases from J, with 9 bases between.

The chain uses TRBV5-1 and TRBJ2-3, with D perhaps being TRBD1 or TRBD2 (6 bases each). Trimming shortened V by 4 bases and J by 5 bases, and 14 bases separated the two germline ends. The CDR3 consists of 14 residues. The germline CDR1 and CDR2 sequences are SGHRS and YFSETQ. CDR3 region: CASSRRGAEDTQYF. The CDR3 coding sequence is TGCGCCAGCAGCCGGAGGGGGGCGGAAGATACGCAGTATTTT.

This chain joins TRBV7-2 and TRBJ1-2; D is unresolved. The CDR3 runs 12 residues. Between the trimmed V and J ends, which lost 3 bases and 1 base, there was a span of 3 bases. The V gene's germline CDR1 is SGHTA and CDR2 FQGNSA. CDR3 protein: CASSLDNYGYTF. The CDR3 DNA follows: TGTGCCAGCAGCTTGGATAACTATGGCTACACCTTC.

This chain links TRBV6-6 with TRBJ1-1, with D hard to call. The V gene lost 6 bases and the J gene lost 12 bases, with 17 bases spanning the gap. In germline, CDR1 is MNHNY, CDR2 SVGAGI (reference sequence). CDR3 length: 12 residues. The CDR3, as DNA: TGTGCCAGCAGAAAGGACCGAGATGTGACTTTCTTT. Its translation: CASRKDRDVTFF.

The chain employs TRBV4-1 and TRBJ2-7; tentative D call: TRBD2 (6 bases). V gave up 1 base and J gave up 6 bases, with 22 bases separating them. CDR3 size: 17 residues. Germline V CDR1 and CDR2: MGHRA, YSYEKL. For the CDR3, the DNA is TGCGCCAGCAGCCAAGCCCTTGGCGGGACGGTGCCTAGCGAGCAGTACTTC. Its translation: CASSQALGGTVPSEQYF.

The chain is built from TRBV27 and TRBJ1-1, with 7 nucleotides matching TRBD1. This CDR3 comprises 14 residues. CDR1 and CDR2 from the germline V gene are MNHEY and SMNVEV (reference sequence). Unmatched junction bases numbered 8, after V lost 5 bases and J lost 5 bases. CDR3 coding DNA: TGTGCCAGCAGTACCCACAGGGGTAGGACTGAAGCTTTCTTT. Translated, it gives CASSTHRGRTEAFF.

This chain connects TRBV19 to TRBJ2-5, with TRBD1 identical over 8 bases. The J call may be faulty, since TRBJ2-7 better matches the DNA end. The germline V gene has CDR1 LNHDA and CDR2 SQIVND (reference sequence). The CDR3 totals 18 residues. The CDR3 nucleotides read TGTGCCAGTAGTATAGCAGGCCAAGACAGGGGAAGTGCCTACGAGCAGTACTTC. Its protein is CASSIAGQDRGSAYEQYF.

The rearrangement joins TRBV28 to TRBJ2-4; weak D call: TRBD2 (5 bases). The CDR3 is made up of 14 amino acids. The V gene lost 4 bases and the J gene lost 1 base, with 8 bases spanning the gap. Germline V lookup: CDR1 MDHEN, CDR2 SYDVKM. CDR3 sequence reads: CASSSGGAKNIQYF. CDR3 DNA: TGTGCCAGCAGTTCCGGCGGGGCCAAAAACATTCAGTACTTC.

The rearrangement links TRBV6-6 to TRBJ1-2; D call uncertain. The CDR3 is made up of 14 amino acids. The germline CDR1 and CDR2 sequences are MNHNY and SVGAGI (reference sequence). Trimming pared 0 bases from V and 2 bases from J, leaving 7 bases between. The CDR3 DNA reads TGTGCCAGCAGTTACTCGACGGGGAACTATGGCTACACCTTC. It encodes CASSYSTGNYGYTF.

The rearrangement links TRBV25-1 to TRBJ2-3; D perhaps matches TRBD2 (6 bases). CDR1 and CDR2 (germline): MGHDK, SYGVNS. Trimming stripped 1 base from V and 6 bases from J, with 11 bases between. The CDR3 is made up of 14 amino acids. The CDR3 sequence: CASSESAGWDTQYF. CDR3 DNA sequence: TGTGCCAGCAGTGAATCGGCGGGGTGGGATACGCAGTATTTT.

J is TRBJ2-4 and V is TRBV7-9; 8 bases are a match to TRBD1. CDR3 length equals 15 residues. Per the germline V gene, CDR1 is SEHNR and CDR2 is FQNEAQ (reference sequence). V trimming: 5 bases; J trimming: 3 bases; junction bases outside the gene matches: 6. CDR3 sequence (DNA): TGTGCCAGCAGCCGGATTACAGGGGGCAAAAACATTCAGTACTTC. Residues: CASSRITGGKNIQYF.

The chain carries TRBV28 and TRBJ1-1; a weak D match, TRBD1 (6 bases). The CDR3 length is 12 residues. Germline values: CDR1 MDHEN, CDR2 SYDVKM. Deletions cut 7 bases from V and 2 bases from J, with 8 bases between. The CDR3 nucleotides are TGTGCCAGCACGGGGACAAACACTGAAGCTTTCTTT. The encoded protein is CASTGTNTEAFF. Together with reference TRBV28 and TRBJ1-1, the CDR3 gives the full variable domain: DVKVTQSSRYLVKRTGEKVFLECVQDMDHENMFWYRQDPGLGLRLIYFSYDVKMKEKGDIPEGYSVSREKKERFSLILESASTNQTSMYLCASTGTNTEAFFGQGTRLTVV.

The chain links TRBV28 to TRBJ2-2, with D perhaps TRBD2 (6 bases). Trimming shortened V by 2 bases and J by 5 bases, and 9 bases separated the two germline ends. Germline V gene lookup returns CDR1 MDHEN and CDR2 SYDVKM. This CDR3 contains 14 residues. DNA for the CDR3: TGTGCCAGCAGTTTAGCCCTAGCGACCGGGGAGCTGTTTTTT. This codes for CASSLALATGELFF.

V gene TRBV27 combines with J gene TRBJ1-4, with D possibly matching TRBD1 (5 bases). This CDR3 spans 15 amino acids. Per the germline V gene, CDR1 is MNHEY and CDR2 is SMNVEV (reference sequence). The V end was cut by 0 bases, the J end by 4 bases, with 9 bases between. CDR3 sequence (DNA): TGTGCCAGCAGTTTATCCAGGGTGCTTAATGAAAAACTGTTTTTT. As protein: CASSLSRVLNEKLFF.

In its sample, this clone was seen once. This sequence joins TRBV19 and TRBJ2-1, with a possible D match to TRBD2 (6 bases). Trimming took off 6 bases at V and 4 bases at J, with 13 bases between the two ends. CDR1 is LNHDA and CDR2 is SQIVND in the germline V gene (reference sequence). This CDR3 region has 14 residues. CDR3 bases: TGTGCCAGTAGACCCTTGGGGGGTTACAATGAGCAGTTCTTC. Protein product: CASRPLGGYNEQFF.

The chain couples TRBV30 to TRBJ2-7, with a weak D call TRBD2 (5 bases). Germline V lookup: CDR1 GTSNPN, CDR2 SVGIG (reference sequence). This CDR3 has 13 residues. V dropped 2 bases and J dropped 2 bases, with 10 bases sitting between them. The CDR3 sequence: CAWSWSGTYEQYF. The CDR3 nucleotides read TGTGCCTGGAGTTGGTCCGGGACCTACGAGCAGTACTTC.

The chain employs TRBV11-1 and TRBJ2-3, with D hard to call. This CDR3 is 12 amino acids long. Germline assignment: CDR1 SGHAT and CDR2 FQDESV (reference sequence). V lost 5 bases and J 2 bases, leaving 5 bases between the germline ends. The CDR3 DNA sequence: TGTGCCAGCAGCCTGGACACAGATACGCAGTATTTT. It yields the protein CASSLDTDTQYF.

This chain links TRBV21-1 with TRBJ2-3; the D call in the table, TRBD1, was not verified against the DNA. TRBV21-1 is recorded as a pseudogene. CDR3 size: 15 residues. The CDR3 DNA reads as TGTGCCAGCCGGTCCGGCAGGGGGCTCTTGGATACGCAGTATTTT. Translation: CASRSGRGLLDTQYF.

The rearrangement links TRBV19 to TRBJ2-6, with 9 positions matching TRBD1. The CDR3 is 18 amino acids. The ends lost 5 bases at V and 0 bases at J; junction bases unmatched: 8. In germline, CDR1 is LNHDA, CDR2 SQIVND (reference sequence). CDR3 nucleotides: TGTGCCAGTAGTCTAAGGGACAGGGCCAACTCTGGGGCCAACGTCCTGACTTTC. Its protein is CASSLRDRANSGANVLTF. Full variable domain (remainder filled in from reference TRBV19 and TRBJ2-6): DGGITQSPKYLFRKEGQNVTLSCEQNLNHDAMYWYRQDPGQGLRLIYYSQIVNDFQKGDIAEGYSVSREKKESFPLTVTSAQKNPTAFYLCASSLRDRANSGANVLTFGAGSRLTVL.

V gene TRBV19 combines with J gene TRBJ2-7, with a tentative D call TRBD2 (5 bases). Per the germline V gene, CDR1 is LNHDA and CDR2 is SQIVND (reference sequence). V lost 0 bases, J lost 1 base, and 13 bases lay in between. This CDR3 comprises 16 residues. As DNA, the CDR3 is TGTGCCAGTAGTATAGATCTGAGCGGCAGTTCCTACGAGCAGTACTTC. As protein: CASSIDLSGSSYEQYF.

The chain combines TRBV7-2 with TRBJ2-3; 7 bases are a match to TRBD2. This CDR3 has 22 amino acids. The V segment lost 0 bases and the J segment 1 base; nucleotides outside the gene matches: 22. The germline gives CDR1 SGHTA, CDR2 FQGNSA. The CDR3 loop is CTSSLARLGGSGVGRGTDTQYF. The CDR3 DNA is TGTACCAGCAGCTTAGCGAGGCTGGGTGGCAGCGGAGTTGGGAGGGGCACAGATACGCAGTATTTT. Together with reference TRBV7-2 and TRBJ2-3, the CDR3 gives the full variable domain: GAGVSQSPSNKVTEKGKDVELRCDPISGHTALYWYRQSLGQGLEFLIYFQGNSAPDKSGLPSDRFSAERTGGSVSTLTIQRTQQEDSAVYLCTSSLARLGGSGVGRGTDTQYFGPGTRLTVL.

The gene calls are TRBV2 and TRBJ1-1; D unresolved. The CDR3 loop spans 12 amino acids. V shed 2 bases and J shed 6 bases, with 7 bases lying between them. Looked up from germline, CDR1 is SNHLY and CDR2 is FYNNEI. The CDR3 nucleotides read TGTGCCAGCAGTGAAAATTACGCTGAAGCTTTCTTT. This codes for CASSENYAEAFF.